The subject of this entry is one TCR beta chain. Original processing notes: How many nucleated cells were present was estimated from reference gene primer amplification. Method: immunoSEQ multiplex PCR; TCRdb's copy keeps in-frame clones and lacks some. The V and J calls and clone size are taken from that table; D and trimming were inferred from the DNA. In the table there are 200,000 or so clones, approximately 90% of which are singletons. These data come from a study of blood T cell repertoires in COVID-19. CDR3 length equals 19 residues. Germline V gives CDR1 SGHTS, CDR2 YDEGEE. The V gene end was trimmed by 0 bases and the J gene end by 7 bases; junction bases not matched to a gene: 12.

This clonotype originated in a man older than 75 with acute or convalescent COVID-19. The J gene is TRBJ2-1, the V gene TRBV5-8, with TRBD2 matching over 14 bases. Specimen: peripheral blood. DNA of the CDR3: TGTGCCAGCAGCTTGGTGCCAATTGCTAGGACTAGCGGGAGGAATGAGCAGTTCTTC. Translation: CASSLVPIARTSGRNEQFF.